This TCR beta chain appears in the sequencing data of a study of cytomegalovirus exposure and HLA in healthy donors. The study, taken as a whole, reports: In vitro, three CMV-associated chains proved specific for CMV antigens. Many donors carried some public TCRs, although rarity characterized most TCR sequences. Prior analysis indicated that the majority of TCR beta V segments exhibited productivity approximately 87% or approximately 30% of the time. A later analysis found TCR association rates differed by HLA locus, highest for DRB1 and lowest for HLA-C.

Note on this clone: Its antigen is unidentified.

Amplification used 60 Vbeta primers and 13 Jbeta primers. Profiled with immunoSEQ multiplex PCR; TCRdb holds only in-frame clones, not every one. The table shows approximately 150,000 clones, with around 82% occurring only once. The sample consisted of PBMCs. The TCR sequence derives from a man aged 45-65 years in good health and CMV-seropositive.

The chain's CDR3 is CASSSGPDTGELFF. In DNA, the CDR3 is TGTGCCAGCAGCTCAGGGCCTGACACCGGGGAGCTGTTTTTT. The chain carries TRBV7-3 and TRBJ2-2, with D possibly matching TRBD1 (5 bases). The CDR3 extends over 14 amino acids. V shed 4 bases and J shed 3 bases, with 9 bases lying between them. The V gene's germline CDR1 is SGHTA and CDR2 FQGTGA.